A selection of T cell receptor beta chains follows, all from one sample in a study of T cells in localized non-small cell lung cancer. Generated by immunoSEQ multiplex PCR, the TCRdb table keeps only in-frame clones and is missing some. The sample consists of tens of thousands of clones, around 90% of them appearing once. The material sequenced was peripheral blood, taken before any cancer treatment. The receptors here all came from a female donor at least 60 years old with stage II squamous cell lung carcinoma. Each CDR3 is given with its conserved first and last residue. Each record gives: D gene, clone size, V gene, J gene, CDR3 protein, CDR3 DNA. D genes are given only for firm matches. The listing skips clone size in some rows; elsewhere it reads once, few, many or a size class.

.	.	TRBV30	TRBJ1-3	CAWSVTGNSGNTIYF	TGTGCCTGGAGTGTCACGGGCAACTCTGGAAACACCATATATTTT
TRBD1	.	TRBV5-1	TRBJ2-2	CASSTTGGLNTGELFF	TGCGCCAGCAGCACCACAGGGGGGCTGAACACCGGGGAGCTGTTTTTT
.	.	TRBV7-9	TRBJ1-5	CASSLGGGYSNQPQHF	TGTGCCAGCAGCTTAGGCGGAGGGTATAGCAATCAGCCCCAGCATTTT
TRBD1	.	TRBV2	TRBJ1-2	CASSEENRGANYGYTF	TGTGCCAGCAGTGAAGAAAACAGGGGGGCTAACTATGGCTACACCTTC
.	.	TRBV10-3	TRBJ2-5	CAITGGVDETQYF	TGTGCCATCACCGGGGGAGTGGACGAGACCCAGTACTTC
.	.	TRBV27	TRBJ2-7	CASSYPGHEQYF	TGTGCCAGCAGTTACCCCGGCCACGAGCAGTACTTC
TRBD1	.	TRBV9	TRBJ1-2	CASSATGTAYGYTF	TGTGCCAGCAGCGCTACCGGGACAGCTTATGGCTACACCTTC
.	few	TRBV30	TRBJ2-7	CAWSVLGEQYF	TGTGCCTGGAGTGTGCTCGGGGAGCAGTACTTC
.	.	TRBV7-3	TRBJ2-3	CASRDTSTDTQYF	TGTGCCAGCAGGGACACCAGCACAGATACGCAGTATTTT
.	.	TRBV28	TRBJ1-3	CASSRTGTTTTRGNTIYF	TGTGCCAGCAGTCGGACCGGGACTACCACTACTCGGGGAAACACCATATATTTT
TRBD1	.	TRBV5-4	TRBJ1-2	CASSRGTAYGYTF	TGTGCCAGCAGCCGCGGGACAGCCTATGGCTACACCTTC
.	.	TRBV2	TRBJ2-7	CASSVRGKDEQYF	TGTGCCAGCAGTGTAAGAGGGAAAGACGAGCAGTACTTC
TRBD2	.	TRBV30	TRBJ2-3	CALRLAGGDTQYF	TGTGCCCTAAGACTAGCGGGAGGAGATACGCAGTATTTT
.	.	TRBV4-1	TRBJ1-2	CASSPLGRANGYTF	TGCGCCAGCAGCCCCCTGGGCAGGGCTAATGGCTACACCTTC
TRBD1	.	TRBV7-9	TRBJ1-4	CASSLGDRGGEKLFF	TGTGCCAGCAGCTTAGGGGACAGGGGCGGCGAAAAACTGTTTTTT
.	few	TRBV7-9	TRBJ1-1	CASSLGQMNTEAFF	TGTGCCAGCAGCTTAGGGCAGATGAACACTGAAGCTTTCTTT
.	.	TRBV7-3	TRBJ1-1	CASSFSIGQEAFF	TGTGCCAGCAGCTTCAGTATCGGACAAGAAGCTTTCTTT
.	.	TRBV10-1	TRBJ1-5	CASEWGNWNQPQHF	TGCGCCAGCGAATGGGGGAATTGGAATCAGCCCCAGCATTTT
TRBD1	.	TRBV18	TRBJ1-1	CASSEAGQSSEAFF	TGTGCCAGCTCAGAGGCGGGACAGTCTTCTGAAGCTTTCTTT
TRBD1	once	TRBV28	TRBJ2-3	CASRTGTGFIDTQYF	TGTGCCAGCAGGACCGGGACAGGGTTTATAGATACGCAGTATTTT
TRBD1	few	TRBV7-9	TRBJ2-7	CASSSDREIYYEQYF	TGTGCCAGCAGCTCCGACAGGGAAATCTACTACGAGCAGTACTTC
TRBD2	.	TRBV15	TRBJ2-1	CATSRVMASGGNEQFF	TGTGCCACCAGCAGAGTGATGGCTAGCGGGGGCAATGAGCAGTTCTTC
.	.	TRBV11-2	TRBJ1-1	CASSLSHTEAFF	TGTGCCAGCAGCTTAAGTCACACTGAAGCTTTCTTT
TRBD2	.	TRBV4-1	TRBJ2-1	CASSQDTSLAGGNEQFF	TGCGCCAGCAGCCAAGACACATCACTAGCGGGGGGGAATGAGCAGTTCTTC
TRBD1	.	TRBV11-2	TRBJ1-6	CASSFTGGMYNSPLHF	TGTGCCAGCAGCTTTACAGGGGGCATGTATAATTCACCCCTCCACTTT
TRBD1	few	TRBV30	TRBJ1-2	CAWSPLRQGAHGYTF	TGTGCCTGGAGCCCGTTGAGACAGGGGGCGCATGGCTACACCTTC
.	.	TRBV7-8	TRBJ1-1	CASSLVPLYTEAFF	TGTGCCAGCAGCTTAGTACCGTTATACACTGAAGCTTTCTTT
TRBD2	.	TRBV5-1	TRBJ2-3	CASSFPSGLSTDTQYF	TGCGCCAGCAGCTTTCCTAGCGGCCTCTCCACAGATACGCAGTATTTT
TRBD2	few	TRBV11-2	TRBJ2-7	CASSLAGGRHEQYF	TGTGCCTCATCACTAGCGGGAGGGCGCCACGAGCAGTACTTC
.	once	TRBV10-3	TRBJ2-2	CAISERPNTGELFF	TGTGCCATCAGCGAGCGGCCGAACACCGGGGAGCTGTTTTTT
.	.	TRBV10-1	TRBJ2-7	CASSVMVVSGGSYEQYF	TGCGCCAGCAGTGTAATGGTGGTGTCGGGCGGATCCTACGAGCAGTACTTC
.	.	TRBV5-1	TRBJ1-5	CASSLVGNQPQHF	TGCGCCAGCAGCTTGGTTGGCAATCAGCCCCAGCATTTT
.	.	TRBV7-2	TRBJ2-3	CASSLAFVGASTDTQYF	TGTGCCAGCAGCTTAGCATTCGTGGGGGCTAGCACAGATACGCAGTATTTT
TRBD2	.	TRBV19	TRBJ2-1	CASRGGSQQFF	TGTGCCAGTAGGGGAGGGAGTCAGCAGTTCTTC
TRBD2	few	TRBV30	TRBJ2-3	CACRGTSGTDTQYF	TGTGCCTGTCGAGGGACTAGCGGTACAGATACGCAGTATTTT
.	.	TRBV4-3	TRBJ2-3	CASSQAVTLRAQYF	TGCGCCAGCAGCCAAGCCGTGACCCTTAGGGCGCAGTATTTT
.	.	TRBV7-2	TRBJ1-5	CASSSQGSNQPQHF	TGTGCCAGCAGCTCACAGGGCTCCAATCAGCCCCAGCATTTT
.	.	TRBV18	TRBJ1-6	CASSPPPNSPLHF	TGTGCCAGCTCACCACCGCCCAATTCACCCCTCCACTTT
.	.	TRBV21-1	TRBJ1-6	CASSSTTGESNSPLHF	TGTGCCAGCAGCTCAACTACAGGGGAATCTAATTCACCCCTCCACTTT
.	once	TRBV4-1	TRBJ1-6	CASSPSEGARGSPLHF	TGCGCCAGCAGCCCCTCTGAGGGCGCCCGTGGTTCACCCCTCCACTTT
.	once	TRBV9	TRBJ1-4	CASSPGGSATNEKLFF	TGTGCCAGCAGCCCCGGGGGTTCCGCAACTAATGAAAAACTGTTTTTT
.	.	TRBV20-1	TRBJ1-1	CSARVVDEAFF	TGCAGTGCTAGAGTGGTGGATGAAGCTTTCTTT
TRBD1	.	TRBV6-5	TRBJ1-2	CASSPQGQYYGYTF	TGTGCCAGCAGTCCACAGGGACAGTACTATGGCTACACCTTC
.	.	TRBV10-3	TRBJ1-1	CAISDFQGTNTEAFF	TGTGCCATCAGTGACTTCCAGGGGACGAACACTGAAGCTTTCTTT
TRBD1	few	TRBV5-8	TRBJ1-3	CASSLPGTAGNTIYF	TGTGCCAGCAGCTTGCCCGGGACAGCTGGAAACACCATATATTTT
.	.	TRBV9	TRBJ2-2	CASSAMTNTGELFF	TGTGCCAGCAGCGCAATGACGAACACCGGGGAGCTGTTTTTT
.	.	TRBV18	TRBJ2-7	CASSRGSTNYEQYF	TGTGCCAGCTCACGGGGGTCGACGAACTACGAGCAGTACTTC
TRBD2	.	TRBV7-3	TRBJ2-2	CASSSGLAGTGELFF	TGTGCCAGCAGCTCCGGACTAGCGGGGACCGGGGAGCTGTTTTTT
.	.	TRBV30	TRBJ2-6	CAWSVRTSGANVLTF	TGTGCCTGGAGTGTACGGACCTCTGGGGCCAACGTCCTGACTTTC